This TCR beta chain was captured by sequencing in a study of blood T cell repertoires in COVID-19. This clone was detected only a few times. Trimming took 6 bases from V and 3 from J; bases not matched to a gene: 4. This CDR3 comprises 14 residues. Germline CDR1 LNHDA, CDR2 SQIVND (reference sequence). Clones were read by immunoSEQ multiplex PCR, and TCRdb kept only the in-frame ones, dropping some. This table holds 200,000 to 250,000 clones, 80% to 85% found once. J is TRBJ1-3 and V is TRBV19; 8 bases match TRBD1. Input material: peripheral blood. This sequence was found in a woman of 80 years or more with active or convalescent COVID-19. Written as DNA, the CDR3 is TGTGCCAGTAGACCCGGGACAGGTGGAAACACCATATATTTT. Translated: CASRPGTGGNTIYF.